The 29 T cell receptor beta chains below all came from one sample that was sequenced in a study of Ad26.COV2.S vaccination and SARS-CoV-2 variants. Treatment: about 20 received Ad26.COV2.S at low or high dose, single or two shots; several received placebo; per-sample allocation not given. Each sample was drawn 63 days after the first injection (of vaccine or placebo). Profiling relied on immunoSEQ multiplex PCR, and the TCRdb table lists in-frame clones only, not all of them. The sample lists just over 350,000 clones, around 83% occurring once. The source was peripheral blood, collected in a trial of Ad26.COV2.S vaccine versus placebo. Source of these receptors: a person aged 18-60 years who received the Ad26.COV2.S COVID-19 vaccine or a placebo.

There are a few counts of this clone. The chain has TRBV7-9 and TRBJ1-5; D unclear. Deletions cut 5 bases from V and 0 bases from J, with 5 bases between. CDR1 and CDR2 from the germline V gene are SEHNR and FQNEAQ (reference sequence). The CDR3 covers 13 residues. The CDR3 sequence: CASSPHSNQPQHF. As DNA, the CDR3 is TGTGCCAGCAGCCCCCATAGCAATCAGCCCCAGCATTTT.

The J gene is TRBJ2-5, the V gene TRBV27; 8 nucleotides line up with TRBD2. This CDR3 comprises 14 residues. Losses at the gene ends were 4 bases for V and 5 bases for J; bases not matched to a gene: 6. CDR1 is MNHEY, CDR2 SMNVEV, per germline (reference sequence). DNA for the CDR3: TGTGCCAGCAGTTCGGAGCGGGGGCAGGAGACCCAGTACTTC. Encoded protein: CASSSERGQETQYF.

This CDR3 reads CASSYSGVGGYTF. CDR3 DNA sequence: TGTGCCAGCAGTTACTCTGGGGTCGGCGGCTACACCTTC. The chain combines TRBV6-5 with TRBJ1-2; D unresolved. V was trimmed by 0 bases and J by 8 bases, leaving 10 bases between them. The germline CDR1 and CDR2 sequences are MNHEY and SVGAGI. This CDR3 is 13 amino acids long.

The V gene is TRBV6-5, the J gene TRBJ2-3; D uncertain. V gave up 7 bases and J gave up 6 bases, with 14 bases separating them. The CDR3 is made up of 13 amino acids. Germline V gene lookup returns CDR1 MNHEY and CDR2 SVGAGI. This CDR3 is CASILSGWDTQYF. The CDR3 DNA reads TGTGCCAGCATATTAAGTGGGTGGGATACGCAGTATTTT.

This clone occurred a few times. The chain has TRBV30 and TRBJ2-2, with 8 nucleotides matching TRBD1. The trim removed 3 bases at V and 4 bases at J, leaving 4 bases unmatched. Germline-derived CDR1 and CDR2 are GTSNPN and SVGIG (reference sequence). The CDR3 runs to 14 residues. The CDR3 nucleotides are TGTGCCTGGAGGGGACAGGCTACCACCGGGGAGCTGTTTTTT. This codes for CAWRGQATTGELFF.

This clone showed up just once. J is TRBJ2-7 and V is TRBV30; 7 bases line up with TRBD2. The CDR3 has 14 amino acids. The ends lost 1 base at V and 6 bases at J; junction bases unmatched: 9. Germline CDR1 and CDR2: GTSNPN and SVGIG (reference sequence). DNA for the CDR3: TGTGCCTGGAGTGGAACGTGGGGGGGAGGCGAGCAGTACTTC. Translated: CAWSGTWGGGEQYF.

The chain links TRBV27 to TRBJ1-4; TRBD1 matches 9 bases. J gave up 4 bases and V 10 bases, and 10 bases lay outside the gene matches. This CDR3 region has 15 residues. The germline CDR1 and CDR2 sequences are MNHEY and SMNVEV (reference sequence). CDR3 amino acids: CATHPGTGINEKLFF. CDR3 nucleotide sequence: TGTGCCACACACCCTGGGACAGGGATTAATGAAAAACTGTTTTTT.

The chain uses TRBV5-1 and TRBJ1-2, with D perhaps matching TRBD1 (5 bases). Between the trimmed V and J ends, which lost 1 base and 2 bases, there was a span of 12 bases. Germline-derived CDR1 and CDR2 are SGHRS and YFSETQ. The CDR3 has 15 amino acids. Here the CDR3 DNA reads TGCGCCAGCAGCTTGTTTTCAGGGCGGAACTATGGCTACACCTTC. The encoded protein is CASSLFSGRNYGYTF.

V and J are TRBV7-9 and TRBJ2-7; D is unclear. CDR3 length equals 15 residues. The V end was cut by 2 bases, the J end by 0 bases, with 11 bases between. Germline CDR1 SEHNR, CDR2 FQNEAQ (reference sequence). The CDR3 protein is CASSLLNRSSYEQYF. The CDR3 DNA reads TGTGCCAGCAGCTTATTGAATCGGAGCTCCTACGAGCAGTACTTC. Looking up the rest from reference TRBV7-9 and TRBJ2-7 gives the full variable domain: DTGVSQNPRHKITKRGQNVTFRCDPISEHNRLYWYRQTLGQGPEFLTYFQNEAQLEKSRLLSDRFSAERPKGSFSTLEIQRTEQGDSAMYLCASSLLNRSSYEQYFGPGTRLTVT.

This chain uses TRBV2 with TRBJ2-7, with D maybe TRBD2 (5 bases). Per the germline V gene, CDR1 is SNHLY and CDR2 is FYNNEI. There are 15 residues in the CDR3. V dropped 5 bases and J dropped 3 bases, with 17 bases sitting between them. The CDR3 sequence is CASSPGVLGLYEQYF. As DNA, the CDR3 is TGTGCCAGCAGTCCGGGTGTACTAGGCCTCTACGAGCAGTACTTC. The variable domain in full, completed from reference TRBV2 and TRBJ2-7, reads EPEVTQTPSHQVTQMGQEVILRCVPISNHLYFYWYRQILGQKVEFLVSFYNNEISEKSEIFDDQFSVERPDGSNFTLKIRSTKLEDSAMYFCASSPGVLGLYEQYFGPGTRLTVT.

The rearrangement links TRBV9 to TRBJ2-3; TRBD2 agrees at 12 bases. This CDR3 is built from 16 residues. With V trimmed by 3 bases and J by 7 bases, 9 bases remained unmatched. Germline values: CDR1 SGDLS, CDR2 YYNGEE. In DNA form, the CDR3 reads TGTGCCAGCAGCGCCTCCCTAGCGGGGGGGTCCTATACGCAGTATTTT. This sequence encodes CASSASLAGGSYTQYF.

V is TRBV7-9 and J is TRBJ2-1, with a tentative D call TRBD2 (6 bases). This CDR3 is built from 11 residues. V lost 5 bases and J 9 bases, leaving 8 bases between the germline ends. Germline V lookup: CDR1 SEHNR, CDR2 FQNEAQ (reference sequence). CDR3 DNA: TGTGCCAGCAGCCCAGCGGGTGAGCAGTTCTTC. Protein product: CASSPAGEQFF.

The CDR3 here is CASSLAMGGGTGELFF. CDR3 DNA sequence: TGCGCCAGCAGCTTGGCAATGGGAGGTGGAACCGGGGAGCTGTTTTTT. V and J are TRBV5-1 and TRBJ2-2; a weak D match, TRBD2 (6 bases). The germline CDR1 and CDR2 sequences are SGHRS and YFSETQ. Trimming left V 0 bases short and J 5 bases short, with 14 bases between. The CDR3 is 16 residues long.

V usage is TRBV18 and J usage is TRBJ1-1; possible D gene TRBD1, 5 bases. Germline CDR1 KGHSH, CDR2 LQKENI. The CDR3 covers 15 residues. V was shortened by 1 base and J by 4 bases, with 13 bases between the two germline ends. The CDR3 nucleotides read TGTGCCAGCTCACCACTTAACGGCCAGGGCACTGAAGCTTTCTTT. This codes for CASSPLNGQGTEAFF.

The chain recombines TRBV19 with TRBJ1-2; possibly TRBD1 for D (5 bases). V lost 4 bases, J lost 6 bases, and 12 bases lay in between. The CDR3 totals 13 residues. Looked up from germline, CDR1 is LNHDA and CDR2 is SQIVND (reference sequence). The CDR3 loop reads CASSNWAGNGYTF. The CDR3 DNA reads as TGTGCCAGTAGTAATTGGGCAGGGAATGGCTACACCTTC.

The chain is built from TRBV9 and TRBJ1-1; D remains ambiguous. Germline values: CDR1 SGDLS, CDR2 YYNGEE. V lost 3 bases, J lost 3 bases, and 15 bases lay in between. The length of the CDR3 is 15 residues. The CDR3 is CASSAVLGPYTEAFF. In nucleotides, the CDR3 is TGTGCCAGCAGCGCCGTCCTAGGACCATACACTGAAGCTTTCTTT.

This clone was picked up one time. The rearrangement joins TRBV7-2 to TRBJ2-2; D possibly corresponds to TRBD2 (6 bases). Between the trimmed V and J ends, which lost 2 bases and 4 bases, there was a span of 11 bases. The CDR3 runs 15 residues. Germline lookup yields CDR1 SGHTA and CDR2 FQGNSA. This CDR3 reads CASSLWAGRTGELFF. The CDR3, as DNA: TGTGCCAGCAGCTTATGGGCGGGGCGCACCGGGGAGCTGTTTTTT.

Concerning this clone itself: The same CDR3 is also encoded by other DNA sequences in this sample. The CDR3 region is CASSLRMNTEAFF. Written as DNA, the CDR3 is TGTGCCAGCAGCTTAAGGATGAACACTGAAGCTTTCTTT. V and J are TRBV7-2 and TRBJ1-1; D is ambiguous. Trimming cost V 2 bases and J 0 bases, with 4 bases left between them. CDR1 is SGHTA, CDR2 FQGNSA, per germline. CDR3 size: 13 residues.

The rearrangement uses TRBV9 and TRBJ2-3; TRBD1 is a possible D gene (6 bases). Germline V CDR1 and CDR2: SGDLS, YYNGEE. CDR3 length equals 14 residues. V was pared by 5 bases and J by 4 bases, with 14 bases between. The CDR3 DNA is TGTGCCAGCAGTTACGGACAGCCCGCAGATACGCAGTATTTT. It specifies CASSYGQPADTQYF.

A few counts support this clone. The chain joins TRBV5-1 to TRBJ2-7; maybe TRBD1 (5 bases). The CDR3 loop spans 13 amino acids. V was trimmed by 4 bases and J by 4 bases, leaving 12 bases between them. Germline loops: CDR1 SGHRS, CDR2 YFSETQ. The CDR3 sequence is CASSNSQGYEQYF. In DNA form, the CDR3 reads TGCGCCAGCAGCAACTCCCAGGGTTACGAGCAGTACTTC.

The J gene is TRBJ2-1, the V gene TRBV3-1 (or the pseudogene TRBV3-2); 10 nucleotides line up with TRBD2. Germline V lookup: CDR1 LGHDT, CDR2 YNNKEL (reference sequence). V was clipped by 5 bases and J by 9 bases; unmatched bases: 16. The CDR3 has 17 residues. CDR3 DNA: TGTGCCAGCAGCTCCCCGCTCGGGACTAGCGCAGTTGGTGAGCAGTTCTTC. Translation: CASSSPLGTSAVGEQFF.

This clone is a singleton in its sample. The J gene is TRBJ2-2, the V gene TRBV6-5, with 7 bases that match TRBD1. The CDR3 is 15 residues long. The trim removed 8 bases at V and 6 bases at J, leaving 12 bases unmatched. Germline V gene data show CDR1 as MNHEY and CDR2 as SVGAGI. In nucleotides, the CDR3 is TGTGCCAGCGCAAGGGGGCAGGCTTTGGCCGGGGAGCTGTTTTTT. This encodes CASARGQALAGELFF.

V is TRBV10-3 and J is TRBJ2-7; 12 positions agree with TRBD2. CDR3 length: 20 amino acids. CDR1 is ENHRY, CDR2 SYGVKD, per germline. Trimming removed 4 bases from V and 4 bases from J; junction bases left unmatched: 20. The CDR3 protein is CAISVALTGFFGTSGYEQYF. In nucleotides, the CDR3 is TGTGCCATCAGTGTGGCTTTGACAGGGTTTTTCGGGACTAGCGGGTACGAGCAGTACTTC.

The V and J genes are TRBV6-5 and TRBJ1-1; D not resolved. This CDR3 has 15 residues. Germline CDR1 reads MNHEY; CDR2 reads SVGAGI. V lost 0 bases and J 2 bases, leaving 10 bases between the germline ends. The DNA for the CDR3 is TGTGCCAGCAGTTACTCTACATCCAGAAACACTGAAGCTTTCTTT. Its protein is CASSYSTSRNTEAFF.

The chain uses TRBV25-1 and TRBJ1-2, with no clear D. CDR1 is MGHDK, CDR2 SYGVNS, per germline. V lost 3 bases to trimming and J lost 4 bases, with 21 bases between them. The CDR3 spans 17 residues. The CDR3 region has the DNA TGTGCCAGCAGTGAGTGGGTCCCTGACAAGTCGCTCTATGGCTACACCTTC. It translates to CASSEWVPDKSLYGYTF.

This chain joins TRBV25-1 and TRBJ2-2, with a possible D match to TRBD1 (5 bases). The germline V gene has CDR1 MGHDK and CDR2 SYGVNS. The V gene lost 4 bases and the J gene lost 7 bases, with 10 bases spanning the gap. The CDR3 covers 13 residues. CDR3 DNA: TGTGCCAGCAGTGTACAGGAAGTCGGGGAGCTGTTTTTT. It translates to CASSVQEVGELFF.

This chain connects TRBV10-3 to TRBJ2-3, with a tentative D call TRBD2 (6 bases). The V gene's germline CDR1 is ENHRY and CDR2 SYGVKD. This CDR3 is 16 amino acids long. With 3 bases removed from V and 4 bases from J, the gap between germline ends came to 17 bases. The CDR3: CAISEPSVLASDTQYF. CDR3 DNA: TGTGCCATCAGTGAACCTAGCGTATTAGCATCAGATACGCAGTATTTT.

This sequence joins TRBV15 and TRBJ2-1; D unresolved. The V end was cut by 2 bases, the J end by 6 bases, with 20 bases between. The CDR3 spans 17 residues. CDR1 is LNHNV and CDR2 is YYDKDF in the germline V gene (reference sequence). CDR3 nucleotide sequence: TGTGCCACCAGCAGACTCCCTGACTGGATCAGTTCCAATGAGCAGTTCTTC. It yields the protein CATSRLPDWISSNEQFF.

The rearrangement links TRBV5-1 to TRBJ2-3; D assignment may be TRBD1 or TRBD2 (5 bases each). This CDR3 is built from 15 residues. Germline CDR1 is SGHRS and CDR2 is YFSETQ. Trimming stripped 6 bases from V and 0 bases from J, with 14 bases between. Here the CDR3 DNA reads TGCGCCAGCACCTCTTGGGGCGGGAGCACAGATACGCAGTATTTT. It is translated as CASTSWGGSTDTQYF.